A single TCR beta chain is shown here with its context. This sample was taken from a study of cytomegalovirus exposure and HLA in healthy donors. Produced via immunoSEQ multiplex PCR; TCRdb's table is partial and in-frame only. The table has 100,000 to 150,000 clones, about 91% seen once. Germline loops: CDR1 LNHDA, CDR2 SQIVND (reference sequence). The CDR3 covers 13 residues. V lost 4 bases and J 0 bases, leaving 6 bases between the germline ends. Sequencing used PBMCs. The chain joins TRBV19 to TRBJ1-1; unclear D gene. The TCR originated in a man aged 18-30 years in good health and CMV-seronegative. The CDR3 here is CASSRAMNTEAFF. CDR3 DNA: TGTGCCAGTAGTAGGGCCATGAACACTGAAGCTTTCTTT.